The 21 T cell receptor beta chains below come from one sample, sequenced in a study of blood T cell repertoires in COVID-19. Here immunoSEQ multiplex PCR was the method, and the copy in TCRdb shows in-frame clones only, minus some. Of around 170,000 clones listed, about 85% are singletons. The specimen was PBMCs or T cells enriched from blood (not recorded which). The receptors originated from a woman in her 50s who had recovered from COVID-19.

The chain recombines TRBV6-5 with TRBJ1-2; 7 bases align to TRBD1. There are 15 residues in the CDR3. Germline assignment: CDR1 MNHEY and CDR2 SVGAGI. After removal of 7 bases from V and 8 bases from J, the junction contained 16 bases not matched to a gene. The CDR3 nucleotides read TGTGCCAGCAAGGTGGGCGGGCTGCAGGGGGACGGCTACACCTTC. This codes for CASKVGGLQGDGYTF.

The rearrangement uses TRBV7-2 and TRBJ1-1, with 7 bases aligning to TRBD1. The CDR3 totals 14 residues. The V and J ends lost 5 bases and 4 bases, in that order; junction bases with no gene match: 7. Per the germline V gene, CDR1 is SGHTA and CDR2 is FQGNSA. CDR3 DNA: TGTGCCAGCAGCCCCGGACAGGCCTCCACTGAAGCTTTCTTT. Protein: CASSPGQASTEAFF.

The V and J genes are TRBV18 and TRBJ2-7; 7 bases map to TRBD2. Germline CDR1 reads KGHSH; CDR2 reads LQKENI. The CDR3 covers 15 residues. J gave up 0 bases and V 2 bases, and 4 bases lay outside the gene matches. The DNA of the CDR3 is TGTGCCAGCTCACCATCGGGGGGAAGCTCCTACGAGCAGTACTTC. Its protein is CASSPSGGSSYEQYF.

V is TRBV3-1 (or the pseudogene TRBV3-2) and J is TRBJ2-7, with 8 bases identical to TRBD1. The CDR3 length is 14 residues. CDR1 is LGHDT, CDR2 YNNKEL, per germline (reference sequence). Losses at the gene ends were 0 bases for V and 9 bases for J; bases not matched to a gene: 7. DNA of the CDR3: TGTGCCAGCAGCCAAGAGGGGACAGGTGAGGTGCAGTACTTC. Protein product: CASSQEGTGEVQYF.

This chain uses TRBV18 with TRBJ1-4, with D hard to call. The CDR3 consists of 16 residues. Germline V gene data show CDR1 as KGHSH and CDR2 as LQKENI. V lost 3 bases and J lost 0, with 11 bases in between. The CDR3 reads CASSPRHVATNEKLFF. The CDR3 coding sequence is TGTGCCAGCTCACCGCGACACGTCGCAACTAATGAAAAACTGTTTTTT.

The gene calls are TRBV24-1 and TRBJ2-5; 12 bases are shared with TRBD2. The V and J ends lost 3 bases and 9 bases, in that order; junction bases with no gene match: 16. The CDR3 consists of 18 residues. Germline V gene lookup returns CDR1 KGHDR and CDR2 SFDVKD. DNA for the CDR3: TGTGCCACCAGTGATCCGACTAGCGGGAGAGGCCCTGGGGTCCCCCAGTACTTC. It is translated as CATSDPTSGRGPGVPQYF.

The rearrangement joins TRBV13 to TRBJ2-3; weak D call: TRBD2 (5 bases). From germline, CDR1 is PRHDT and CDR2 FYEKMQ (reference sequence). V was clipped by 0 bases and J by 1 base, with 11 bases between them. The CDR3 totals 16 residues. The CDR3 spells CASSLGGVEGTDTQYF. As DNA, the CDR3 is TGTGCCAGCAGCTTAGGCGGGGTGGAGGGCACAGATACGCAGTATTTT.

The chain is built from TRBV12-3 or TRBV12-4 and TRBJ1-5, with 10 positions matching TRBD1. The CDR3 extends over 13 amino acids. V dropped 5 bases and J dropped 6; count of bases not matched to a gene: 1. The CDR3 region has the DNA TGTGCCAGCAGTAGGGACAGGGGTCAGCCCCAGCATTTT. Its protein is CASSRDRGQPQHF.

This clone was seen a handful of times. The chain combines TRBV19 with TRBJ2-1; D perhaps matches TRBD2 (6 bases). The germline CDR1 and CDR2 sequences are LNHDA and SQIVND (reference sequence). Trimming stripped 5 bases from V and 4 bases from J, with 24 bases between. This CDR3 has 18 amino acids. CDR3 sequence (DNA): TGTGCCAGTAGTCCCCATACCAATACTGGCGGGATGTACAATGAGCAGTTCTTC. Its translation: CASSPHTNTGGMYNEQFF.

The rearrangement links TRBV4-2 to TRBJ2-5, with 11 bases aligning to TRBD2. J gave up 7 bases and V 1 base, and 5 bases lay outside the gene matches. The CDR3 covers 15 residues. CDR1 is LGHNA, CDR2 YNFKEQ, per germline. The CDR3 DNA reads as TGTGCCAGCAGCCAAGGGTTGCTAGCGGGGGGGACCCAGTACTTC. Protein sequence: CASSQGLLAGGTQYF.

This rearrangement joins TRBV6-1 to TRBJ1-2, with a weak D call TRBD1 (6 bases). V was clipped by 0 bases and J by 4 bases, with 24 bases between them. CDR3 length equals 19 residues. Per the germline V gene, CDR1 is MNHNS and CDR2 is SASEGT. CDR3 coding DNA: TGTGCCAGCAGTGAAGCGGGCGCGCACAGGGCTCATAGGGGCTATGGCTACACCTTC. Encoded protein: CASSEAGAHRAHRGYGYTF.

The CDR3 protein is CASSLETASAFF. CDR3 sequence (DNA): TGTGCCAGCAGCTTAGAGACAGCATCGGCTTTCTTT. The J gene is TRBJ1-1, the V gene TRBV7-9; tentative D call: TRBD1 (5 bases). V was cut by 1 base and J by 11 bases, with 11 bases left in between. The CDR3 sequence is 12 residues long. Germline CDR1 is SEHNR and CDR2 is FQNEAQ (reference sequence).

The chain combines TRBV7-9 with TRBJ2-5; TRBD1 matches at 8 bases. Germline CDR1 reads SEHNR; CDR2 reads FQNEAQ (reference sequence). Unmatched junction bases numbered 4, after V lost 0 bases and J lost 4 bases. The CDR3 contains 15 residues. The CDR3 sequence is CASSLASDRAETQYF. DNA for the CDR3: TGTGCCAGCAGCTTAGCCTCGGACAGGGCAGAGACCCAGTACTTC.

The rearrangement uses TRBV29-1 and TRBJ2-3, with 7 bases that match TRBD2. The CDR3 sequence is 14 residues long. The J segment lost 8 bases and the V segment lost 1 base, leaving 9 bases of the junction unmatched. Germline V gives CDR1 SQVTM, CDR2 ANQGSEA. The CDR3 sequence is CSVEGGGKIGTQYF. The CDR3 nucleotides read TGCAGCGTTGAAGGGGGAGGGAAAATAGGTACGCAGTATTTT.

CDR3 amino acids: CASSLITTTLAEQYF. The CDR3 bases are TGTGCCAGCAGCCTCATAACTACCACCCTCGCCGAGCAGTACTTC. The chain carries TRBV14 and TRBJ2-7; D call uncertain. Germline loops: CDR1 SGHDN, CDR2 FVKESK. The CDR3 totals 15 residues. The V end lost 4 bases, the J end lost 6 bases, and 19 bases lay between the germline ends. Drawing the rest from reference TRBV14 and TRBJ2-7, the complete variable domain is EAGVTQFPSHSVIEKGQTVTLRCDPISGHDNLYWYRRVMGKEIKFLLHFVKESKQDESGMPNNRFLAERTGGTYSTLKVQPAELEDSGVYFCASSLITTTLAEQYFGPGTRLTVT.

This chain connects TRBV18 to TRBJ2-1, with 7 bases that match TRBD2. The CDR3 sequence is 17 residues long. Germline trimming cut 0 bases from V and 3 bases from J; bases unmatched to any gene: 8. The V gene's germline CDR1 is KGHSH and CDR2 LQKENI. CDR3 sequence (DNA): TGTGCCAGCTCACCACCCGAAACGGGGGGTTTCTACAATGAGCAGTTCTTC. Translating gives CASSPPETGGFYNEQFF.

Of note for this clone: The sample contains more than one DNA sequence encoding this CDR3. V usage is TRBV24-1 and J usage is TRBJ1-5, with D tentatively TRBD1 (6 bases). Between the trimmed V and J ends, which lost 4 bases and 4 bases, there was a span of 7 bases. The length of the CDR3 is 13 residues. The germline gives CDR1 KGHDR, CDR2 SFDVKD. CDR3 loop: CATSEQGNQPQHF. The DNA for the CDR3 is TGTGCCACCAGTGAGCAGGGGAATCAGCCCCAGCATTTT.

The rearrangement joins TRBV20-1 to TRBJ1-1; TRBD1 might be the D (6 bases). Trimming removed 2 bases from V and 11 bases from J, with 12 bases in between. Germline loops: CDR1 DFQATT, CDR2 SNEGSKA (reference sequence). CDR3 size: 11 residues. CDR3 coding DNA: TGCAGTGCTAGACAGGGGTATCAGGCTTTCTTT. Protein product: CSARQGYQAFF.

The genes are TRBV24-1 and TRBJ2-1; the match to TRBD2 covers 7 bases. The CDR3 is 17 residues long. Unmatched junction bases numbered 11, after V lost 4 bases and J lost 3 bases. CDR1 and CDR2 (germline): KGHDR, SFDVKD. CDR3 in amino acids: CATSDGDYPQIYNEQFF. The CDR3 bases are TGTGCCACCAGTGACGGGGACTACCCACAGATCTACAATGAGCAGTTCTTC.

J is TRBJ2-7 and V is TRBV27, with D possibly being TRBD2 (6 bases). This CDR3 has 14 amino acids. Germline V gene lookup returns CDR1 MNHEY and CDR2 SMNVEV (reference sequence). V was cut by 4 bases and J by 2 bases, with 12 bases left in between. CDR3 in amino acids: CASSSASVPYEQYF. CDR3 DNA: TGTGCCAGCAGTTCCGCTAGCGTACCCTACGAGCAGTACTTC.

The gene calls are TRBV18 and TRBJ2-7; no clear D gene. The germline V gene encodes CDR1 KGHSH and CDR2 LQKENI. The CDR3 is 15 amino acids. Trimming pared 1 base from V and 0 bases from J, leaving 10 bases between. The DNA of the CDR3 is TGTGCCAGCTCACCACGGGCTGGAAGCTCCTACGAGCAGTACTTC. Protein sequence: CASSPRAGSSYEQYF.